This T cell receptor (beta chain) comes out of a study of T cells in Graves' hyperthyroidism and ophthalmopathy. The study, taken as a whole, reports: The model anticipated ophthalmopathy a median approximately 6.5 months pre-onset. Blood also contained most expanded thyroid clonotypes above 0.001.

Amplified TCR beta CDR3 regions came from RNA transcripts. RT-PCR in the first round (using the HTBI primer set) targeted the TCR CDR3. In TCRdb, the multiplex PCR reads were re-called with MiXCR into one record per CDR3 protein. The sample lists roughly 350,000 distinct CDR3 sequences; roughly 15% were seen once. This clonotype was detected ten times or more. As yet, its antigen is unknown. From germline, CDR1 is SNHLY and CDR2 FYNNEI. Trimming shortened V by 10 bases and J by 7 bases, and 19 bases separated the two germline ends. The CDR3 runs 13 residues. A patient was excluded if there was uncontrolled infection, other autoimmune disease, pregnancy or lactation.

The receptor's source is a woman in her 30s with Graves' ophthalmopathy. Input material: blood. The rearrangement joins TRBV2 to TRBJ1-2; D possibly corresponds to TRBD1 (5 bases). The CDR3 coding sequence is TGTGCCAAATCTAGAGGGGTCTCCAGTGGCTACACCTTC. Its protein product is CAKSRGVSSGYTF.